Below are 22 T cell receptor beta chains sequenced from a single sample in a study of blood T cell repertoires in COVID-19. TCRdb's table, derived via immunoSEQ multiplex PCR, lists solely in-frame clones and lacks some. The sample carries fewer than 450,000 clones, over 80% recorded once. What was sequenced was peripheral blood. The source is a woman between 50 and 59 years old with COVID-19, enrolled during active disease.

This chain joins TRBV6-2 or TRBV6-3 and TRBJ2-1; TRBD1 matches 7 bases. V dropped 6 bases and J dropped 5; count of bases not matched to a gene: 10. CDR1 is MNHEY and CDR2 is SVGEGT in the germline V gene. This CDR3 contains 15 residues. The CDR3 region is CASSRADRLNNEQFF. The CDR3 nucleotides are TGTGCCAGCAGCCGGGCGGACAGGCTAAACAATGAGCAGTTCTTC.

The chain links TRBV29-1 to TRBJ2-7; the D gene is possibly TRBD1 (6 bases). Looked up from germline, CDR1 is SQVTM and CDR2 is ANQGSEA. The CDR3 extends over 12 amino acids. V was shortened by 4 bases and J by 2 bases, with 9 bases between the two germline ends. The CDR3, as DNA: TGCAGCGTTGTGAGGGACACCTACGAGCAGTACTTC. It yields the protein CSVVRDTYEQYF.

The chain combines TRBV6-5 with TRBJ2-7; D might be TRBD1 (6 bases). CDR3 length equals 14 residues. The V gene lost 2 bases and the J gene lost 6 bases, with 14 bases spanning the gap. Germline V lookup: CDR1 MNHEY, CDR2 SVGAGI. The CDR3 DNA sequence: TGTGCCAGCAGTTACGTTTACAGGGCTAGCGAGCAGTACTTC. It specifies CASSYVYRASEQYF.

This chain uses TRBV19 with TRBJ1-5; 12 bases are shared with TRBD1. Germline-derived CDR1 and CDR2 are LNHDA and SQIVND (reference sequence). V was clipped by 9 bases and J by 4 bases; unmatched bases: 10. The CDR3 sequence is 16 residues long. The CDR3 DNA reads TGTGCCAGCGGGGACAGGGGGCGCGGAAGGAATCAGCCCCAGCATTTT. This gives the protein CASGDRGRGRNQPQHF.

This chain connects TRBV5-4 to TRBJ2-1; 9 bases line up with TRBD2. CDR1 is SGHNT, CDR2 YYREEE, per germline (reference sequence). CDR3 length equals 17 residues. Losses at the gene ends were 4 bases for V and 10 bases for J; bases not matched to a gene: 18. DNA for the CDR3: TGTGCCAGCAGCGCGCGGGGAACGACTAGCGGTCGCTCGGAGCAGTTCTTC. It yields the protein CASSARGTTSGRSEQFF.

V gene TRBV7-9 combines with J gene TRBJ2-2, with a tentative D call TRBD1 (5 bases). In germline, CDR1 is SEHNR, CDR2 FQNEAQ (reference sequence). The germline V and J ends were trimmed by 1 base and 0 bases, with 9 bases remaining between them. The CDR3 is 16 residues long. The CDR3 DNA reads as TGTGCCAGCAGCTTAGGGCAGGGCCCGAACACCGGGGAGCTGTTTTTT. Its translation is CASSLGQGPNTGELFF.

V is TRBV18 and J is TRBJ1-6; a possible D gene is TRBD1 (5 bases). The ends were cut back, 5 bases at V and 0 bases at J, with 17 bases in the middle. This CDR3 has 18 amino acids. Germline V CDR1 and CDR2: KGHSH, LQKENI. CDR3 nucleotide sequence: TGTGCCAGCTCAACAAATTCAGGGCTGGGCTCCTATAATTCACCCCTCCACTTT. Encoded protein: CASSTNSGLGSYNSPLHF. Together with reference TRBV18 and TRBJ1-6, the CDR3 gives the full variable domain: NAGVMQNPRHLVRRRGQEARLRCSPMKGHSHVYWYRQLPEEGLKFMVYLQKENIIDESGMPKERFSAEFPKEGPSILRIQQVVRGDSAAYFCASSTNSGLGSYNSPLHFGNGTRLTVT.

J is TRBJ2-2 and V is TRBV30, with TRBD2 matching over 10 bases. The ends lost 0 bases at V and 9 bases at J; junction bases unmatched: 10. Germline V gene data show CDR1 as GTSNPN and CDR2 as SVGIG (reference sequence). This CDR3 is 16 amino acids long. The CDR3 nucleotides read TGTGCCTGGAGTGTAGGGCTAGCGGGAGCTTTGAGGGAGCTGTTTTTT. It yields the protein CAWSVGLAGALRELFF. Variable domain in full (rest from reference TRBV30 and TRBJ2-2): SQTIHQWPATLVQPVGSPLSLECTVEGTSNPNLYWYRQAAGRGLQLLFYSVGIGQISSEVPQNLSASRPQDRQFILSSKKLLLSDSGFYLCAWSVGLAGALRELFFGEGSRLTVL.

The gene calls are TRBV4-1 and TRBJ2-2; the match to TRBD2 covers 11 bases. Germline assignment: CDR1 MGHRA and CDR2 YSYEKL. The CDR3 spans 17 residues. V dropped 5 bases and J dropped 7; count of bases not matched to a gene: 12. The CDR3 DNA reads as TGCGCCAGCAGCTTGGTCTTTACTAGCGGGAGAGACGGGGAGCTGTTTTTT. Its protein is CASSLVFTSGRDGELFF.

V gene TRBV7-2 combines with J gene TRBJ2-1, with 9 bases fitting TRBD2. CDR1 is SGHTA and CDR2 is FQGNSA in the germline V gene. V gave up 3 bases and J gave up 2 bases; unmatched junction bases: 8. The CDR3 runs 17 residues. CDR3 nucleotide sequence: TGTGCCAGCAGCTTGCACCAACAGCGGGGGGCCTACAATGAGCAGTTCTTC. Protein sequence: CASSLHQQRGAYNEQFF.

This clone was detected ten times or more. CDR3 nucleotides: TGTGCCATCAGTCAAAGACAGGGGATCAACACTGAAGCTTTCTTT. This translates into CAISQRQGINTEAFF. The chain couples TRBV10-3 to TRBJ1-1, with 8 bases that match TRBD1. V was clipped by 5 bases and J by 2 bases; unmatched bases: 7. CDR3 length: 15 amino acids. The germline CDR1 and CDR2 sequences are ENHRY and SYGVKD.

As to this clone: An end of the junction does not agree with germline; a read error may underlie this. The gene calls are TRBV20-1 and TRBJ1-2, with 8 bases lining up with TRBD1. This CDR3 is 11 amino acids long. Germline lookup yields CDR1 DFQATT and CDR2 SNEGSKA (reference sequence). The CDR3 nucleotides read TGCAGTGTAGGAGGGCAGGGGGCCTACCCCTTC. This translates into CSVGGQGAYPF.

This chain connects TRBV19 to TRBJ2-7; 9 positions match TRBD1. The length of the CDR3 is 14 residues. Germline CDR1 and CDR2: LNHDA and SQIVND (reference sequence). J was trimmed by 5 bases and V by 9 bases; bases with no gene match: 11. As DNA, the CDR3 is TGTGCCAGCTCCGGGACAGGGATGTTTCACGAGCAGTACTTC. It specifies CASSGTGMFHEQYF.

This chain links TRBV5-1 with TRBJ1-4; D is possibly TRBD1 (5 bases). The CDR3 is 14 residues long. V was pared by 5 bases and J by 2 bases, with 10 bases between. CDR1 SGHRS and CDR2 YFSETQ come from the germline V gene. The CDR3 DNA sequence: TGCGCCAGCAGGGCAGGGTTGACTAATGAAAAACTGTTTTTT. Encoded protein: CASRAGLTNEKLFF. The entire variable domain, with the rest obtained from reference TRBV5-1 and TRBJ1-4, is as follows: KAGVTQTPRYLIKTRGQQVTLSCSPISGHRSVSWYQQTPGQGLQFLFEYFSETQRNKGNFPGRFSGRQFSNSRSEMNVSTLELGDSALYLCASRAGLTNEKLFFGSGTQLSVL.

The CDR3 sequence: CASSLSGGGTIYF. CDR3 DNA sequence: TGTGCCAGCAGTTTAAGTGGAGGTGGCACCATATATTTT. This rearrangement joins TRBV27 to TRBJ1-3; no firm D call. Trimming shortened V by 2 bases and J by 9 bases, and 11 bases separated the two germline ends. Germline-derived CDR1 and CDR2 are MNHEY and SMNVEV (reference sequence). The CDR3 consists of 13 residues.

The chain uses TRBV6-2 or TRBV6-3 and TRBJ2-7; weak D call: TRBD1 (5 bases). The CDR3 runs 16 residues. The V gene's germline CDR1 is MNHEY and CDR2 SVGEGT. V dropped 2 bases and J dropped 6 bases, with 20 bases sitting between them. Here the CDR3 reads CASSYPTLGRGSEQYF. CDR3 bases: TGTGCCAGCAGTTACCCGACCTTGGGTAGGGGCTCCGAGCAGTACTTC.

V and J are TRBV27 and TRBJ2-7; TRBD1 matches 7 bases. V dropped 5 bases and J dropped 9; count of bases not matched to a gene: 13. Per the germline V gene, CDR1 is MNHEY and CDR2 is SMNVEV (reference sequence). This CDR3 region has 14 residues. CDR3 coding DNA: TGTGCCAGCAGTCTGGGACAGCCGACTGATCCGCAGTACTTC. It yields the protein CASSLGQPTDPQYF.

The chain recombines TRBV9 with TRBJ2-1; no reliable D call. The germline V gene has CDR1 SGDLS and CDR2 YYNGEE. The V gene lost 6 bases and the J gene lost 5 bases, with 18 bases spanning the gap. This CDR3 has 15 residues. The CDR3 sequence is CASTRSSLTNNEQFF. CDR3 nucleotides: TGTGCCAGCACTCGTAGCTCACTAACTAACAATGAGCAGTTCTTC.

This clone was observed a few times. The CDR3 sequence is CASSFNPVQGMNTEAFF. The CDR3 DNA reads as TGTGCCAGCAGCTTCAACCCAGTACAGGGAATGAACACTGAAGCTTTCTTT. The V and J genes are TRBV7-9 and TRBJ1-1, with D possibly matching TRBD1 (6 bases). The CDR3 extends over 17 amino acids. Germline CDR1 and CDR2: SEHNR and FQNEAQ (reference sequence). The V gene lost 3 bases and the J gene lost 0 bases, with 17 bases spanning the gap.

V gene TRBV9 combines with J gene TRBJ2-5, with 9 bases fitting TRBD2. Germline CDR1 and CDR2: SGDLS and YYNGEE. With V trimmed by 4 bases and J by 3 bases, 4 bases remained unmatched. This CDR3 is built from 14 residues. CDR3 sequence: CASSYRLAEETQYF. CDR3 in DNA: TGTGCCAGCAGCTATCGACTAGCGGAAGAGACCCAGTACTTC.

The chain carries TRBV6-5 and TRBJ1-5; TRBD1 is a possible D gene (5 bases). The CDR3 runs 13 residues. Germline V CDR1 and CDR2: MNHEY, SVGAGI. Trimming removed 4 bases from V and 4 bases from J, with 8 bases in between. CDR3 protein: CASSFQGNQPQHF. CDR3 in DNA: TGTGCCAGCAGTTTCCAGGGAAATCAGCCCCAGCATTTT.

The chain recombines TRBV7-2 with TRBJ2-5, with 7 nucleotides matching TRBD1. With V trimmed by 1 base and J by 2 bases, 1 base remained unmatched. This CDR3 contains 14 residues. In germline, CDR1 is SGHTA, CDR2 FQGNSA. The CDR3 reads CASSLGGQQETQYF. CDR3 DNA: TGTGCCAGCAGCTTAGGGGGACAGCAAGAGACCCAGTACTTC.